The 6 T cell receptor beta chains below come from one sample, sequenced in a study of blood T cell repertoires in COVID-19. The repertoire was sequenced with immunoSEQ multiplex PCR; TCRdb's copy has only in-frame clones and lacks some. This sample has fewer than 250,000 clones, with about 86% found just once. The specimen sequenced was PBMCs or T cells enriched from blood (not recorded which). These receptors came from a middle-aged woman with acute COVID-19.

This clone has a handful of counts. V and J are TRBV19 and TRBJ1-3; the D gene is possibly TRBD1 (6 bases). This CDR3 contains 15 residues. CDR1 is LNHDA and CDR2 is SQIVND in the germline V gene (reference sequence). Trimming took 3 bases from V and 3 from J, leaving 12 bases between them. CDR3 in amino acids: CASSMGAEGGNTIYF. CDR3 sequence (DNA): TGTGCCAGTAGTATGGGGGCAGAAGGTGGAAACACCATATATTTT.

The V and J genes are TRBV6-2 or TRBV6-3 and TRBJ1-6, with no clear D. The CDR3 loop spans 15 amino acids. In germline, CDR1 is MNHEY, CDR2 SVGEGT. The V gene lost 0 bases and the J gene lost 8 bases, with 11 bases spanning the gap. CDR3: CASSYSDFGYSPLHF. The CDR3 bases are TGTGCCAGCAGTTACTCCGACTTTGGATATTCACCCCTCCACTTT.

V and J are TRBV28 and TRBJ2-1; 13 nucleotides align to TRBD2. Germline V gene lookup returns CDR1 MDHEN and CDR2 SYDVKM. V was pared by 5 bases and J by 7 bases, with 5 bases of the junction left unmatched. The CDR3 length is 15 residues. CDR3: CASSLGTSGINEQFF. Written as DNA, the CDR3 is TGTGCCAGCAGTCTGGGGACTAGCGGGATTAATGAGCAGTTCTTC.

The J gene is TRBJ1-1, the V gene TRBV21-1. TRBV21-1 is a pseudogene segment. The CDR3 extends over 17 amino acids. The CDR3 here is CASSKTPPRGGDTEAFF. The CDR3 region has the DNA TGTGCCAGCAGCAAGACTCCCCCCCGCGGGGGGGACACTGAAGCTTTCTTT.

The CDR3 here is CASSQAGLRRGGGTGANVLTF. CDR3 DNA sequence: TGCGCCAGCAGCCAAGCGGGGCTGAGGAGAGGGGGTGGAACTGGGGCCAACGTCCTGACTTTC. This chain joins TRBV4-1 and TRBJ2-6; a possible D gene is TRBD1 (6 bases). Germline CDR1 reads MGHRA; CDR2 reads YSYEKL. The V and J ends lost 1 base and 2 bases respectively, with 24 bases between them. The CDR3 is made up of 21 amino acids.

DNA of the CDR3: TGTGCCAGCAGCCGCGCGGGAGTAGGAACCTACAATGAGCAGTTCTTC. This gives the protein CASSRAGVGTYNEQFF. J is TRBJ2-1 and V is TRBV5-5; the match to TRBD2 covers 7 bases. J was trimmed by 2 bases and V by 4 bases; bases with no gene match: 9. The germline V gene encodes CDR1 SGHKS and CDR2 YYEKEE (reference sequence). CDR3 length: 16 residues.